One sample yielded the 4 T cell receptor beta chains listed below, sequenced in a study of CD8+ T cells in alopecia areata. Once RNA had been extracted, it was reverse transcribed into cDNA to act as the sequencing template. The repertoire was sequenced with immunoSEQ multiplex PCR; TCRdb's copy has only in-frame clones and lacks some. The sample has a few hundred thousand clones, about two fifths seen once. Stated treatment: oral pan-JAK inhibitor, 5-10 mg twice daily. Sequencing used CD4+ T cells sorted from blood, obtained at approximately week 30, from a patient treated with tofacitinib. These receptors all stem from a human donor with alopecia areata.

This clone came up a few times. V and J are TRBV30 and TRBJ1-1, with 8 positions matching TRBD1. Trimming removed 2 bases from V and 10 bases from J; junction bases left unmatched: 3. This CDR3 region has 11 residues. Germline-derived CDR1 and CDR2 are GTSNPN and SVGIG (reference sequence). The CDR3 DNA reads TGTGCCTGGAGTCTCCAGGGGGCAGCTTTCTTT. It codes for CAWSLQGAAFF.

The chain has TRBV10-2 and TRBJ2-3; TRBD2 matches at 10 bases. This CDR3 is built from 15 residues. V dropped 11 bases and J dropped 2; count of bases not matched to a gene: 10. CDR1 is WSHSY and CDR2 is SAAADI in the germline V gene. Here the CDR3 reads CAGTGSGRATDTQYF. CDR3 DNA sequence: TGCGCCGGAACCGGGAGCGGGAGGGCCACAGATACGCAGTATTTT.

The chain is built from TRBV2 and TRBJ2-7; D uncertain. The ends were cut back, 8 bases at V and 3 bases at J, with 8 bases in the middle. CDR1 SNHLY and CDR2 FYNNEI come from the germline V gene. This CDR3 is 11 amino acids long. For the CDR3, the DNA is TGTGCCAGCGTACAGCTCTACGAGCAGTACTTC. As protein: CASVQLYEQYF. The whole variable domain, filled in from reference TRBV2 and TRBJ2-7, reads EPEVTQTPSHQVTQMGQEVILRCVPISNHLYFYWYRQILGQKVEFLVSFYNNEISEKSEIFDDQFSVERPDGSNFTLKIRSTKLEDSAMYFCASVQLYEQYFGPGTRLTVT.

The V call is TRBV30, the J call TRBJ1-1, with D uncertain. Germline V lookup: CDR1 GTSNPN, CDR2 SVGIG (reference sequence). CDR3 length: 13 amino acids. The germline V and J ends were trimmed by 3 bases and 0 bases, with 8 bases remaining between them. CDR3 sequence reads: CAWRLSLNTEAFF. Written as DNA, the CDR3 is TGTGCCTGGAGATTATCCTTGAACACTGAAGCTTTCTTT.